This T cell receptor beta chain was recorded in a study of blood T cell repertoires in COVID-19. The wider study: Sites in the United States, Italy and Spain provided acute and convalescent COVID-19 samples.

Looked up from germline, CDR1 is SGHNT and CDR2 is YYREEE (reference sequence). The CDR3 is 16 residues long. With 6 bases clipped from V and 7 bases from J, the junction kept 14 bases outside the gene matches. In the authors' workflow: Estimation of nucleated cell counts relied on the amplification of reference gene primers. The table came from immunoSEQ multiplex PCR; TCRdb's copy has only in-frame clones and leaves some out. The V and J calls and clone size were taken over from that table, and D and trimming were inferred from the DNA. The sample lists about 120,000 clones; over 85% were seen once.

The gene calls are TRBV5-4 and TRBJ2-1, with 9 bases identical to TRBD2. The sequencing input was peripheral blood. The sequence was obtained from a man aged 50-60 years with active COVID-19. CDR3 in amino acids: CASTQSLTSGLNEQFF. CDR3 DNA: TGTGCCAGCACCCAGTCCCTCACTAGCGGGTTGAATGAGCAGTTCTTC.